This T cell receptor (beta chain) derives from a study of ipilimumab plus nivolumab after autologous stem cell transplantation. Germline V gene data show CDR1 as LNHDA and CDR2 as SQIVND (reference sequence). This CDR3 is 15 amino acids long. V trimming: 5 bases; J trimming: 4 bases; junction bases outside the gene matches: 7. Sequencing used immunoSEQ multiplex PCR; TCRdb keeps in-frame clones, though not all of them. This sample yields over 35,000 clones, of which about 92% are seen a single time; roughly 0.9% belongs to the top ten. The specimen comprised PBMCs, sampled in a trial of ipilimumab plus nivolumab as post-transplant consolidation. The clonotype comes from a male donor with multiple myeloma. The chain uses TRBV19 and TRBJ1-2, with 10 bases aligning to TRBD1. This CDR3 reads CASSPRTGGTYGYTF. CDR3 DNA: TGTGCCAGTAGTCCCCGGACAGGGGGTACCTATGGCTACACCTTC.